These 15 T cell receptor beta chains originate from one sample sequenced in a study of blood T cell repertoires in COVID-19. Assay used: immunoSEQ multiplex PCR; TCRdb lists only in-frame clones, some missing. The repertoire holds roughly 110,000 clones, with 80% as singletons. Sequencing input: peripheral blood. The receptors come from a man in his 70s with acute or convalescent COVID-19.

This clone appeared a single time. The V and J genes are TRBV19 and TRBJ1-5, with D possibly being TRBD1 (5 bases). The CDR3 is 13 amino acids. Trimming pared 5 bases from V and 7 bases from J, leaving 12 bases between. The germline gives CDR1 LNHDA, CDR2 SQIVND (reference sequence). The CDR3 loop is CASSVDIRQPQHF. CDR3 nucleotide sequence: TGTGCCAGTAGTGTGGACATTAGGCAGCCCCAGCATTTT.

A single count supports this clone. The chain couples TRBV6-4 to TRBJ1-3, with D possibly matching TRBD1 (5 bases). Germline V gene sequence: CDR1 MRHNA, CDR2 SNTAGT. V shed 4 bases and J shed 0 bases, with 10 bases lying between them. The CDR3 loop spans 15 amino acids. For the CDR3, the DNA is TGTGCCAGCAGTGGGGGCCCGCTCTCTGGAAACACCATATATTTT. It codes for CASSGGPLSGNTIYF.

DNA for the CDR3: TGTGCCAGTAGTTTGCAGGGAACCAAAAACATTCAGTACTTC. This translates into CASSLQGTKNIQYF. The chain carries TRBV19 and TRBJ2-4; D might be TRBD1 (5 bases). Trimming left V 5 bases short and J 2 bases short, with 10 bases between. Per germline, CDR1 LNHDA and CDR2 SQIVND (reference sequence). The CDR3 is made up of 14 amino acids.

V gene TRBV5-1 combines with J gene TRBJ2-7, with TRBD1 matching 7 bases. The CDR3 has 15 residues. The junction had 9 bases not matched to a gene; V was cut back by 3 bases and J by 3 bases. CDR1 is SGHRS and CDR2 is YFSETQ in the germline V gene. The CDR3 reads CASSSMTGTFYEQYF. The CDR3 DNA is TGCGCCAGCAGCTCTATGACAGGGACGTTCTACGAGCAGTACTTC. Drawing the rest from reference TRBV5-1 and TRBJ2-7, the complete variable domain is KAGVTQTPRYLIKTRGQQVTLSCSPISGHRSVSWYQQTPGQGLQFLFEYFSETQRNKGNFPGRFSGRQFSNSRSEMNVSTLELGDSALYLCASSSMTGTFYEQYFGPGTRLTVT.

The chain joins TRBV11-2 to TRBJ2-1, with TRBD2 matching 9 bases. CDR1 is SGHAT and CDR2 is FQNNGV in the germline V gene. The ends lost 1 base at V and 6 bases at J; junction bases unmatched: 7. The CDR3 consists of 16 residues. CDR3 residues: CASSLVGSGGLNEQFF. CDR3 bases: TGTGCCAGCAGCTTAGTGGGTAGCGGGGGACTCAATGAGCAGTTCTTC.

The chain is built from TRBV5-6 and TRBJ2-7; 10 bases line up with TRBD2. Germline CDR1 is SGHDT and CDR2 is YYEEEE. V trimming: 1 base; J trimming: 11 bases; junction bases outside the gene matches: 12. The CDR3 sequence is 15 residues long. CDR3 loop: CASSLLDSGGLWEYF. The CDR3 DNA sequence: TGTGCCAGCAGCTTGTTGGATAGCGGGGGGTTGTGGGAGTACTTC.

The gene calls are TRBV2 and TRBJ1-6; the D gene is possibly TRBD1 (6 bases). Trimming took off 4 bases at V and 10 bases at J, with 17 bases between the two ends. This CDR3 contains 15 residues. In germline, CDR1 is SNHLY, CDR2 FYNNEI. Here the CDR3 reads CASSGQVTSRSPLHF. CDR3 nucleotides: TGTGCCAGCAGTGGACAGGTAACCTCACGATCACCCCTCCACTTT.

The rearrangement uses TRBV7-9 and TRBJ1-5; a possible D gene is TRBD1 (5 bases). Germline V gives CDR1 SEHNR, CDR2 FQNEAQ (reference sequence). Trimming cost V 2 bases and J 6 bases, with 11 bases left between them. This CDR3 comprises 14 residues. As DNA, the CDR3 is TGTGCCAGCAGCTTATCCGGGGGGTCTCAGCCCCAGCATTTT. This sequence encodes CASSLSGGSQPQHF. The variable domain in full, completed from reference TRBV7-9 and TRBJ1-5, reads DTGVSQNPRHKITKRGQNVTFRCDPISEHNRLYWYRQTLGQGPEFLTYFQNEAQLEKSRLLSDRFSAERPKGSFSTLEIQRTEQGDSAMYLCASSLSGGSQPQHFGDGTRLSIL.

In its sample, this clone was seen a few times. The rearrangement links TRBV4-2 to TRBJ2-3; TRBD2 aligns across 12 bases. Per germline, CDR1 LGHNA and CDR2 YNFKEQ. The junction had 3 bases not matched to a gene; V was cut back by 0 bases and J by 2 bases. The CDR3 runs to 17 residues. CDR3: CASSQETSGGFTDTQYF. For the CDR3, the DNA is TGTGCCAGCAGCCAAGAAACTAGCGGGGGGTTCACAGATACGCAGTATTTT.

CDR3 sequence reads: CATYGGVTDTQYF. DNA of the CDR3: TGTGCCACATACGGGGGGGTCACAGATACGCAGTATTTT. The gene calls are TRBV10-3 and TRBJ2-3; TRBD2 agrees at 8 bases. CDR3 size: 13 residues. J gave up 2 bases and V 10 bases, and 5 bases lay outside the gene matches. Germline V CDR1 and CDR2: ENHRY, SYGVKD.

The chain links TRBV29-1 to TRBJ1-1; the D gene is possibly TRBD1 (5 bases). The V gene lost 1 base and the J gene lost 1 base, with 7 bases spanning the gap. Germline V gene sequence: CDR1 SQVTM, CDR2 ANQGSEA. This CDR3 comprises 13 residues. The CDR3 region has the DNA TGCAGCGTTGAAGGGGGCGCGAACACTGAAGCTTTCTTT. As protein: CSVEGGANTEAFF.

This sequence joins TRBV7-6 and TRBJ2-3; D may be TRBD2 (6 bases). CDR1 is SGHVS, CDR2 FNYEAQ, per germline. This CDR3 is 15 amino acids long. V was pared by 2 bases and J by 1 base, with 10 bases between. This CDR3 is CASSLTGVGTDTQYF. CDR3 nucleotides: TGTGCCAGCAGCTTAACGGGGGTTGGCACAGATACGCAGTATTTT.

The CDR3 sequence is CASWVGVYNEQFF. For the CDR3, the DNA is TGTGCCAGCTGGGTGGGAGTATACAATGAGCAGTTCTTC. V gene TRBV7-2 combines with J gene TRBJ2-1; possible D gene TRBD2, 5 bases. Deletions cut 8 bases from V and 4 bases from J, with 12 bases between. This CDR3 comprises 13 residues. The V gene's germline CDR1 is SGHTA and CDR2 FQGNSA.

The chain carries TRBV11-1 and TRBJ1-1; D not certain. The CDR3 covers 13 residues. In germline, CDR1 is SGHAT, CDR2 FQDESV (reference sequence). V gave up 5 bases and J gave up 7 bases, with 14 bases separating them. The CDR3: CASSGSFGLEAFF. The CDR3, as DNA: TGTGCCAGCAGCGGGTCGTTTGGACTTGAAGCTTTCTTT.

The CDR3 region has the DNA TGTGCCAGCAGCTTATCGGGGGGCCCAGATACGCAGTATTTT. It is translated as CASSLSGGPDTQYF. The chain combines TRBV7-8 with TRBJ2-3, with a possible D match to TRBD2 (7 bases). The germline gives CDR1 SGHVS, CDR2 FQNEAQ. Trimming left V 2 bases short and J 4 bases short, with 10 bases between. This CDR3 is built from 14 residues.